This T cell receptor beta chain was profiled in a study of T-cell memory formation after mild COVID-19. Notes on the study in general: Confirmation of SARS-CoV-2 specificity was lacking for second-wave clones peaking day 37. Shrinking CD4+ clones resided mostly in CM and EM, and CD8+ ones in EMRA. Clones contracting day 15 to 85 were balanced CD4/CD8; later expanders leaned CD4+.

Each CDR3 protein gets one entry after TCRdb re-called the 5' RACE reads with MiXCR. The table shows about 170,000 distinct CDR3 sequences, with 10% to 15% occurring only once. Comment on this clonotype: Its specificity is not known.

V shed 6 bases and J 0 bases; nucleotides not matched to a gene: 6. Germline V gives CDR1 SGHAT, CDR2 FQNNGV. CDR3 size: 18 residues. J is TRBJ2-1 and V is TRBV11-2; 15 nucleotides agree with TRBD2. This clonotype was sampled from a man between 18 and 35 years old who had mild COVID-19 (a few samples of this study predate the infection). Cell type and time point are not known. Material for sequencing was PBMCs or a T cell subset sorted from them (not recorded which). The CDR3 sequence is CASRGLAGGASSYNEQFF. The CDR3 nucleotides are TGTGCCAGCAGGGGACTAGCGGGGGGCGCAAGCTCCTACAATGAGCAGTTCTTC.